This record concerns one T cell receptor (beta chain) sequence. The V gene lost 4 bases and the J gene lost 5 bases, with 16 bases spanning the gap. The germline CDR1 and CDR2 sequences are SGDLS and YYNGEE. This CDR3 is built from 14 residues. Responders that carried the CFSE label, roughly 200,000 of them, were plated with roughly 200,000 irradiated, violet-dye-labeled stimulator cells. This sample stems from a study of graft-versus-host responses after intestinal transplantation. Sequencing was performed with immunoSEQ multiplex PCR; in TCRdb, only in-frame clones are kept and a portion is missing. The sample includes approximately 15,000 clones, 30% of them seen just once.

This TCR was recovered from a human patient who received an intestinal transplant. Sequences were derived from alloreactive CD8+ T cells from a mixed lymphocyte reaction culture, sampled before intestinal transplant. Subset: CFSE-low proliferating T cells sorted from approximately 6-day pre-transplant mixed lymphocyte reaction (GvH or HvG direction). J is TRBJ2-7 and V is TRBV9; the D gene is possibly TRBD2 (6 bases). CDR3 sequence: CASSSTGGADEQYF. CDR3 nucleotide sequence: TGTGCCAGCAGCTCTACGGGCGGGGCGGACGAGCAGTACTTC.